These 10 T cell receptor beta chains came from one sample sequenced in a study of T cell clonality in common variable immunodeficiency. The assay was immunoSEQ multiplex PCR, and TCRdb's table has in-frame clones only and misses some. In total the sample includes tens of thousands of clones, none of them seen once. The material sequenced was peripheral blood mononuclear cells. The receptors were sampled from a person between 18 and 75 years old in good health.

Ten or more counts support this clone. From the germline J gene comes the end of the CDR3, since the read stops 3 residues before it. This chain links TRBV7-8 with TRBJ2-2, with 8 bases fitting TRBD2. CDR1 SGHVS and CDR2 FQNEAQ come from the germline V gene. Trimming took 4 bases from V and 6 from J; bases not matched to a gene: 13. There are 17 residues in the CDR3. CDR3 sequence: CASSSLGSGNGAGELFF. CDR3 bases read: TGTGCCAGCAGCTCCCTTGGTAGCGGGAATGGGGCCGGGGAG.

This clone was seen many times. From the germline J gene comes the end of the CDR3, since the read stops 3 residues before it. The chain joins TRBV6-2 or TRBV6-3 to TRBJ2-1; possible D gene TRBD2, 5 bases. Trimming took 11 bases from V and 9 from J, leaving 26 bases between them. Germline lookup yields CDR1 MNHEY and CDR2 SVGEGT. This CDR3 has 15 amino acids. The part of the CDR3 DNA that was read is TGTGCCGCGGACCTTGGGCTAGCCTTACGGCGTGAG. Translating gives CAADLGLALRRE. The entire CDR3 is CAADLGLALRREQFF.

At least ten counts were recorded for this clone. The CDR3 is cut off 3 residues early in the read; its end comes from the germline J gene. The chain links TRBV20-1 to TRBJ1-5; 7 nucleotides match TRBD1. Germline CDR1 DFQATT, CDR2 SNEGSKA (reference sequence). Losses at the gene ends were 5 bases for V and 4 bases for J; bases not matched to a gene: 8. The CDR3 runs to 14 residues. The sequenced part of the CDR3 DNA is TGCAGTGCTCGACCCCAGGGGGAGAATCAGCCC. It specifies CSARPQGENQP. The CDR3 in its entirety is CSARPQGENQPQHF.

The table lists this clone with a few counts. The CDR3 DNA, read in part, is TGTGCCAGCAGCGCTGACAGGGCGGTAGGATACACC. Residues: CASSADRAVGYT. The entire CDR3 reads CASSADRAVGYTIYF. The V call is TRBV2, the J call TRBJ1-3, with 7 positions matching TRBD1. The sequenced fragment ends 3 residues before the CDR3 boundary, so the rest is inferred from the germline J gene. The CDR3 is 15 amino acids. Trimming removed 6 bases from V and 8 bases from J; junction bases left unmatched: 13. Germline-derived CDR1 and CDR2 are SNHLY and FYNNEI.

This clone was observed many times. The read ends 3 residues early relative to the CDR3; the germline J gene fills the gap. This chain joins TRBV18 and TRBJ1-1; D is unresolved. The CDR3 runs 12 residues. Germline loops: CDR1 KGHSH, CDR2 LQKENI. The germline V and J ends were trimmed by 5 bases and 1 base, with 5 bases remaining between them. CDR3 region: CASSEGNTEAFF. The covered CDR3 bases are TGTGCCAGCTCAGAGGGGAACACTGAA. The whole variable domain, filled in from reference TRBV18 and TRBJ1-1, reads NAGVMQNPRHLVRRRGQEARLRCSPMKGHSHVYWYRQLPEEGLKFMVYLQKENIIDESGMPKERFSAEFPKEGPSILRIQQVVRGDSAAYFCASSEGNTEAFFGQGTRLTVV.

This clone was recorded at least ten times. The read is 3 residues too short to cover the CDR3 end, so that end is filled in from the germline J gene. The rearrangement links TRBV6-1 to TRBJ2-1; 8 nucleotides line up with TRBD1. Germline CDR1 MNHNS, CDR2 SASEGT. V dropped 3 bases and J dropped 6; count of bases not matched to a gene: 1. CDR3 length: 13 amino acids. CDR3 bases read: TGTGCCAGCAGTGACGGACAGGGCAATGAG. Protein: CASSDGQGNE. The CDR3 in its entirety is CASSDGQGNEQFF.

This clone was recorded at least ten times. The CDR3 end lies 3 residues beyond the end of the read and is filled in from the germline J gene. The J gene is TRBJ1-5, the V gene TRBV20-1; 8 bases fit TRBD1. Trimming at V came to 2 bases and at J to 5 bases, leaving 8 bases not matched to a gene. CDR3 length: 15 residues. Looked up from germline, CDR1 is DFQATT and CDR2 is SNEGSKA (reference sequence). CDR3 DNA, as far as it was read: TGCAGTGCTAGACAGGGGACAGGTGAATATCAGCCC. It translates to CSARQGTGEYQP. The CDR3 in its entirety is CSARQGTGEYQPQHF.

As for this clone: The junction differs from germline at one of its ends, possibly a read error. The CDR3 end falls 3 residues outside the read, so it is completed with the germline J gene. The V call is TRBV7-7, the J call TRBJ1-2, with D maybe TRBD1 (5 bases). This CDR3 contains 16 residues. The germline CDR1 and CDR2 sequences are SSHAT and FNYEAQ (reference sequence). The CDR3: CASSLSPGGGYNDYTF. The CDR3 DNA, read in part, is TGTGCTAGCAGCTTATCGCCCGGGGGGGGATACAATGAC. Full variable domain (rest looked up from reference TRBV7-7 and TRBJ1-2): GAGVSQSPRYKVTKRGQDVTLRCDPISSHATLYWYQQALGQGPEFLTYFNYEAQPDKSGLPSDRFSAERPEGSISTLTIQRTEQRDSAMYRCASSLSPGGGYNDYTFGSGTRLTVV.

This clone was seen repeatedly, ten times or more. The CDR3 sequence is CSARGTGAPNSPLHF. The sequenced part of the CDR3 DNA is TGCAGTGCACGGGGGACAGGGGCTCCCAATTCACCC. The chain employs TRBV20-1 and TRBJ1-6; 10 bases fit TRBD1. The read ends 3 residues early relative to the CDR3; the germline J gene fills the gap. V shed 6 bases and J 7 bases; nucleotides not matched to a gene: 9. CDR3 size: 15 residues. Germline loops: CDR1 DFQATT, CDR2 SNEGSKA (reference sequence).

Ten or more counts support this clone. The read terminates 3 residues ahead of where the CDR3 ends, so the germline J gene completes it. This chain links TRBV20-1 with TRBJ1-3, with D maybe TRBD1 (6 bases). The CDR3 loop spans 15 amino acids. V lost 6 bases and J 4 bases, leaving 19 bases between the germline ends. The germline gives CDR1 DFQATT, CDR2 SNEGSKA (reference sequence). CDR3 sequence reads: CSAITRGSSGNTIYF. CDR3 DNA, as far as it was read: TGCAGTGCCATCACTAGGGGGTCTTCGGGAAACACC.